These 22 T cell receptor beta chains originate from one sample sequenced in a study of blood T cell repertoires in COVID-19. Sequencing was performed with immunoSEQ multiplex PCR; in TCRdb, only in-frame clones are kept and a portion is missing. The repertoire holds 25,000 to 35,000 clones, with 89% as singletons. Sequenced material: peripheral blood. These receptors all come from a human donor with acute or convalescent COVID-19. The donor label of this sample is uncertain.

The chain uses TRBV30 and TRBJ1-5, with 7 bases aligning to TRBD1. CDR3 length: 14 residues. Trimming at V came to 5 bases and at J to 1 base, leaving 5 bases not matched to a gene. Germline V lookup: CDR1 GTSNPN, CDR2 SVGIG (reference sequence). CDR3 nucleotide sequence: TGTGCCTGGTCCAGGGGGGTGAGCAATCAGCCCCAGCATTTT. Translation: CAWSRGVSNQPQHF.

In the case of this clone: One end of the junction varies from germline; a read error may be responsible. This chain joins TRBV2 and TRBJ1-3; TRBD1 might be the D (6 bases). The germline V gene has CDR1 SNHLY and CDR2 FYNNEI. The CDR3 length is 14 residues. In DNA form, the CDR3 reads TGTACCAGCGGTCCAGGGGTTTCTGGAAACACCATATATTTT. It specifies CTSGPGVSGNTIYF.

Here the CDR3 DNA reads TGCGCCAGCAGCTTGAAGGCGGGGCCAGCAGGAGAGACCCAGTACTTC. As protein: CASSLKAGPAGETQYF. The chain combines TRBV5-1 with TRBJ2-5; possible D gene TRBD2, 6 bases. The CDR3 spans 16 residues. Germline V gene data show CDR1 as SGHRS and CDR2 as YFSETQ. Trimming took off 1 base at V and 4 bases at J, with 17 bases between the two ends.

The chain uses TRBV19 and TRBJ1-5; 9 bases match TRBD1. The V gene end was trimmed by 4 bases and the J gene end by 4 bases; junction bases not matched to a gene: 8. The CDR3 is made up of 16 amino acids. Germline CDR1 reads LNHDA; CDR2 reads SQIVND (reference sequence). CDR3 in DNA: TGTGCCAGTAGTAGACCCGCCGGGACAGGGAATCAGCCCCAGCATTTT. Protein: CASSRPAGTGNQPQHF.

The CDR3 nucleotides read TGTGCCAGCAGTTCAAGGACAGGGAATCAGCCCCAGCATTTT. Encoded protein: CASSSRTGNQPQHF. V usage is TRBV27 and J usage is TRBJ1-5; 8 nucleotides agree with TRBD1. V lost 4 bases, J lost 4 bases, and 3 bases stayed unmatched. The CDR3 loop spans 14 amino acids. Germline CDR1 reads MNHEY; CDR2 reads SMNVEV (reference sequence).

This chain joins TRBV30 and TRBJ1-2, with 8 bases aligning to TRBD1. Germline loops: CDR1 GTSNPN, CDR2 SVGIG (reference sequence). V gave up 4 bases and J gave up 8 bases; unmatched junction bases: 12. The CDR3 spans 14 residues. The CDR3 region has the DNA TGTGCCTGGAATCGACAGGGGCTACGGTTGGGCTACACCTTC. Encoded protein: CAWNRQGLRLGYTF. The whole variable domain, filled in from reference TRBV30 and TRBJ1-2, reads SQTIHQWPATLVQPVGSPLSLECTVEGTSNPNLYWYRQAAGRGLQLLFYSVGIGQISSEVPQNLSASRPQDRQFILSSKKLLLSDSGFYLCAWNRQGLRLGYTFGSGTRLTVV.

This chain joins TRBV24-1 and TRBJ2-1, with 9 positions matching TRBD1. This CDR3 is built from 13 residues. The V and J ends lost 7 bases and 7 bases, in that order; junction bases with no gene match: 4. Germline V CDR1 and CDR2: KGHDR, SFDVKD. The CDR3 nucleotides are TGTGCCACCAGGGGGACAGGGAATAATGAGCAGTTCTTC. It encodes CATRGTGNNEQFF.

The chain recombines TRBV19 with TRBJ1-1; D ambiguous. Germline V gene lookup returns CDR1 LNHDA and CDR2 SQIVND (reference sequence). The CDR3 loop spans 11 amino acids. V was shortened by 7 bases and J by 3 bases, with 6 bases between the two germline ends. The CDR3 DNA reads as TGTGCCAGTAATATCTACACTGAAGCTTTCTTT. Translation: CASNIYTEAFF. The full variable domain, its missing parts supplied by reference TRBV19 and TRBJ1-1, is DGGITQSPKYLFRKEGQNVTLSCEQNLNHDAMYWYRQDPGQGLRLIYYSQIVNDFQKGDIAEGYSVSREKKESFPLTVTSAQKNPTAFYLCASNIYTEAFFGQGTRLTVV.

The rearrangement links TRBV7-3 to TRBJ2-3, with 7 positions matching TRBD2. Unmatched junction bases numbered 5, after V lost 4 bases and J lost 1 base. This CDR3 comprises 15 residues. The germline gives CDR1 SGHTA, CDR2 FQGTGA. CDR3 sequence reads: CASSSDAGGTDTQYF. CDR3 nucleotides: TGTGCCAGCAGCTCAGATGCGGGGGGCACAGATACGCAGTATTTT.

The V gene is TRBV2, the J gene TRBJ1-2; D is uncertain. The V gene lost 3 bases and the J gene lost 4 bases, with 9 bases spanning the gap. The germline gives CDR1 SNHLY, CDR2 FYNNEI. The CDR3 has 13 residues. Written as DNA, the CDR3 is TGTGCCAGCAGTGACTGGGCATCCTATGGCTACACCTTC. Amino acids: CASSDWASYGYTF.

The CDR3 loop is CASSLEVSSGTIYF. The CDR3 DNA reads as TGTGCCAGCAGTTTGGAGGTCTCCTCGGGGACCATATATTTT. The genes are TRBV6-2 or TRBV6-3 and TRBJ1-3; D ambiguous. V was clipped by 4 bases and J by 10 bases, with 17 bases between them. The CDR3 loop spans 14 amino acids. CDR1 and CDR2 (germline): MNHEY, SVGEGT.

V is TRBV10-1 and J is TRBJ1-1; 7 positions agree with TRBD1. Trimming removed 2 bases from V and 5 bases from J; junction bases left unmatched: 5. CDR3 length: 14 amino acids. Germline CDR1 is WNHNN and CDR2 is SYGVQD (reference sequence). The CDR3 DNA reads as TGCGCCAGCAGTGAGGACAGGGTTCGGACTGAAGCTTTCTTT. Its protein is CASSEDRVRTEAFF.

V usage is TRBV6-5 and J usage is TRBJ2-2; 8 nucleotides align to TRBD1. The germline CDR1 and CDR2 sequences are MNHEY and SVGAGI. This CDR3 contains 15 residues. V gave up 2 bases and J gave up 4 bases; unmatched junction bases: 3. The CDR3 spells CASSYPGTGTGELFF. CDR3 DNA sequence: TGTGCCAGCAGTTACCCCGGGACAGGCACCGGGGAGCTGTTTTTT.

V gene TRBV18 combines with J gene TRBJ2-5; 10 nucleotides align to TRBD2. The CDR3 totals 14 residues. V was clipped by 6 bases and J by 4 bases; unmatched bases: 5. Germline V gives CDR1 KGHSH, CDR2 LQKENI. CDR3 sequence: CASSPLAGVETQYF. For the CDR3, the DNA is TGTGCCAGCTCCCCCCTAGCGGGGGTAGAGACCCAGTACTTC.

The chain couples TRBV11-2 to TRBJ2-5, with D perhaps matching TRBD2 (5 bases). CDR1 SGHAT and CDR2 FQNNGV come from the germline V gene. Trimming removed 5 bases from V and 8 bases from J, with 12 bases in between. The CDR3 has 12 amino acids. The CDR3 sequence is CASSPIGSTQYF. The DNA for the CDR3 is TGTGCCAGCAGCCCGATAGGGAGTACCCAGTACTTC.

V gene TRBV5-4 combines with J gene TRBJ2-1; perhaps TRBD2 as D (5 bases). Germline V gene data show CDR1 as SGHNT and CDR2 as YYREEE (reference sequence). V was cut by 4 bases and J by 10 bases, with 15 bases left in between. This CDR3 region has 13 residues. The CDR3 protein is CASSVGLVGEQFF. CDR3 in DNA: TGTGCCAGCAGCGTCGGACTGGTCGGCGAGCAGTTCTTC.

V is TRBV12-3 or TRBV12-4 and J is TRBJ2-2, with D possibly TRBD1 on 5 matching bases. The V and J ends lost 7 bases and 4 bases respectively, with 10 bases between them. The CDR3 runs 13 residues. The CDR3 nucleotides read TGTGCCAGCACCCCCCAGGGCACCGGGGAGCTGTTTTTT. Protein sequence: CASTPQGTGELFF.

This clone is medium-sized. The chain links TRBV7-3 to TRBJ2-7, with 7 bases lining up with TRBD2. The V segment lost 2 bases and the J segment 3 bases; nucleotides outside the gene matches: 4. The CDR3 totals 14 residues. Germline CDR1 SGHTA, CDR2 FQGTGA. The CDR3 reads CASSLGASGYEQYF. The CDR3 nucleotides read TGTGCCAGCAGCTTAGGGGCTAGCGGCTACGAGCAGTACTTC.

In DNA form, the CDR3 reads TGTGCCAGCAGACGAGACAGGTATAGCAATCAGCCCCAGCATTTT. Encoded protein: CASRRDRYSNQPQHF. This rearrangement joins TRBV6-5 to TRBJ1-5; a possible D gene is TRBD1 (6 bases). This CDR3 spans 15 amino acids. CDR1 and CDR2 from the germline V gene are MNHEY and SVGAGI. Trimming took off 6 bases at V and 0 bases at J, with 12 bases between the two ends.

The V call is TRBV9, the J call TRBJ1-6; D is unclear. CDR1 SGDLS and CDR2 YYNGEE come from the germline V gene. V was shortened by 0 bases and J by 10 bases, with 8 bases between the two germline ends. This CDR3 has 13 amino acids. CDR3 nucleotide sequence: TGTGCCAGCAGCGTAGCTGAGGGATCACCCCTCCACTTT. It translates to CASSVAEGSPLHF.

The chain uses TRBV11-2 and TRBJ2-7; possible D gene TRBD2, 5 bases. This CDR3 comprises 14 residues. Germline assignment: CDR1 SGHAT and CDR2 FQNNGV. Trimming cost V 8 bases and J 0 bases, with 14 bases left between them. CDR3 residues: CASRRQGSSYEQYF. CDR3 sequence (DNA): TGTGCCAGCCGACGACAAGGGAGCTCCTACGAGCAGTACTTC.

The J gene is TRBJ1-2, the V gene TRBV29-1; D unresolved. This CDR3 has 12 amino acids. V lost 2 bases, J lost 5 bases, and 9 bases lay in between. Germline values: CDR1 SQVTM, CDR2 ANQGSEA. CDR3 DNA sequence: TGCAGCGTTGAAATCTTAATGTATGGCTACACCTTC. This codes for CSVEILMYGYTF.